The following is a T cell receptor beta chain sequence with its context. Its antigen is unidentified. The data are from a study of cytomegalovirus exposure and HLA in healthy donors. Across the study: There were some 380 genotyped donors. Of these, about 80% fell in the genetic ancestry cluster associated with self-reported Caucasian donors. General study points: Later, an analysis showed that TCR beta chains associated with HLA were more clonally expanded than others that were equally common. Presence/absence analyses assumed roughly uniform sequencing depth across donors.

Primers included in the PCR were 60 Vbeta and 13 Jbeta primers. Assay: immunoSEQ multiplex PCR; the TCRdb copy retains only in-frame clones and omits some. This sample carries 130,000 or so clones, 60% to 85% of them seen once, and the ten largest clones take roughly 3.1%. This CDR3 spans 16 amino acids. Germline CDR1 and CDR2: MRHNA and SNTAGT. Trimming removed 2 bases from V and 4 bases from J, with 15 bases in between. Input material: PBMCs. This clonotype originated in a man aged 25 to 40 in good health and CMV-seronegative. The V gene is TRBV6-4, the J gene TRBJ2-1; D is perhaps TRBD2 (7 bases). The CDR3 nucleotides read TGTGCCAGCAGTGACCTTCCGGGGGGCCCTTACAATGAGCAGTTCTTC. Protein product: CASSDLPGGPYNEQFF.